The 21 T cell receptor beta chains below come from one sample, sequenced in a study of blood T cell repertoires in COVID-19. The data were produced by immunoSEQ multiplex PCR, yet TCRdb's version contains in-frame clones alone and is incomplete. The table lists approximately 460,000 clones, approximately 92% of them singletons. Sequenced: peripheral blood. The receptors come from a young man with COVID-19, enrolled during active disease.

V and J are TRBV7-9 and TRBJ2-7; maybe TRBD2 (5 bases). Trimming took 1 base from V and 2 from J, leaving 9 bases between them. This CDR3 region has 14 residues. The germline V gene has CDR1 SEHNR and CDR2 FQNEAQ (reference sequence). CDR3 bases: TGTGCCAGCAGCTTAGTCCACGGGACCTACGAGCAGTACTTC. Translation: CASSLVHGTYEQYF. Together with reference TRBV7-9 and TRBJ2-7, the CDR3 gives the full variable domain: DTGVSQNPRHKITKRGQNVTFRCDPISEHNRLYWYRQTLGQGPEFLTYFQNEAQLEKSRLLSDRFSAERPKGSFSTLEIQRTEQGDSAMYLCASSLVHGTYEQYFGPGTRLTVT.

With regard to this clone: Its ends do not fully match the called genes, so a read error is possible. Other nucleotide sequences in the sample specify the same CDR3. The rearrangement links TRBV9 to TRBJ2-5; perhaps TRBD1 as D (6 bases). CDR1 and CDR2 (germline): SGDLS, YYNGEE. CDR3 length equals 15 residues. The CDR3 reads CASSVAGALGETQYF. CDR3 nucleotide sequence: TGTGCCAGTAGCGTAGCAGGGGCGCTAGGGGAGACCCAGTACTTC.

J is TRBJ2-1 and V is TRBV5-1; 9 positions agree with TRBD1. This CDR3 spans 15 amino acids. J lost 7 bases, V lost 6 bases, and 11 bases had no gene match. Germline values: CDR1 SGHRS, CDR2 YFSETQ. The CDR3 sequence: CASKTGTGFGNEQFF. CDR3 sequence (DNA): TGCGCCAGCAAAACCGGGACAGGGTTTGGAAATGAGCAGTTCTTC.

This chain joins TRBV6-5 and TRBJ2-3; 7 bases are a match to TRBD2. V was clipped by 7 bases and J by 3 bases; unmatched bases: 10. Looked up from germline, CDR1 is MNHEY and CDR2 is SVGAGI. The CDR3 has 15 residues. CDR3 nucleotides: TGTGCCAGCAAGGGGAGGGAGGGATTGACAGATACGCAGTATTTT. The encoded protein is CASKGREGLTDTQYF.

The chain uses TRBV18 and TRBJ1-1, with 8 bases fitting TRBD1. Germline CDR1 is KGHSH and CDR2 is LQKENI. With 1 base clipped from V and 1 base from J, the junction kept 5 bases outside the gene matches. CDR3 length: 16 amino acids. The CDR3 region is CASSPRSQGENTEAFF. CDR3 sequence (DNA): TGTGCCAGCTCACCACGCTCACAGGGGGAGAACACTGAAGCTTTCTTT.

This clone has just one count. V gene TRBV2 combines with J gene TRBJ1-3; 8 nucleotides match TRBD1. This CDR3 is 13 amino acids long. Germline V gene data show CDR1 as SNHLY and CDR2 as FYNNEI. J lost 3 bases, V lost 7 bases, and 2 bases had no gene match. CDR3 DNA: TGTGCCAGCAAGGACAGGGTTGGAAACACCATATATTTT. Translating gives CASKDRVGNTIYF.

The rearrangement links TRBV24-1 to TRBJ2-5; D is possibly TRBD2 (6 bases). This CDR3 is 15 amino acids long. CDR1 KGHDR and CDR2 SFDVKD come from the germline V gene. Trimming pared 0 bases from V and 5 bases from J, leaving 12 bases between. CDR3 loop: CATSDLLEGQETQYF. CDR3 coding DNA: TGTGCCACCAGTGATTTGCTGGAGGGTCAGGAGACCCAGTACTTC.

The J gene is TRBJ2-2, the V gene TRBV6-5; 7 bases line up with TRBD2. The J segment lost 4 bases and the V segment lost 4 bases, leaving 6 bases of the junction unmatched. The CDR3 loop spans 15 amino acids. The germline gives CDR1 MNHEY, CDR2 SVGAGI. The CDR3 reads CASSSGGRGTGELFF. CDR3 bases: TGTGCCAGCAGTTCAGGCGGGAGAGGCACCGGGGAGCTGTTTTTT.

The genes are TRBV18 and TRBJ1-5; 10 bases agree with TRBD1. V dropped 9 bases and J dropped 5; count of bases not matched to a gene: 7. Germline values: CDR1 KGHSH, CDR2 LQKENI. CDR3 length equals 14 residues. CDR3 loop: CASTGTGDYQPQHF. CDR3 coding DNA: TGTGCCAGTACCGGGACAGGGGACTATCAGCCCCAGCATTTT.

The rearrangement uses TRBV4-2 and TRBJ2-2, with a weak D call TRBD1 (6 bases). CDR1 LGHNA and CDR2 YNFKEQ come from the germline V gene. This CDR3 region has 15 residues. The V gene lost 0 bases and the J gene lost 6 bases, with 11 bases spanning the gap. CDR3 coding DNA: TGTGCCAGCAGCCAAGAAGGGGGAAAGCCCGGGGAGCTGTTTTTT. This sequence encodes CASSQEGGKPGELFF.

The chain links TRBV5-4 to TRBJ2-1; 14 positions match TRBD2. Germline-derived CDR1 and CDR2 are SGHNT and YYREEE (reference sequence). J gave up 8 bases and V 4 bases, and 5 bases lay outside the gene matches. This CDR3 is built from 15 residues. CDR3 residues: CASSTRLAGGYEQFF. CDR3 in DNA: TGTGCCAGCAGCACCAGACTAGCGGGGGGGTATGAGCAGTTCTTC.

The chain combines TRBV5-8 with TRBJ1-5; D might be TRBD1 (5 bases). The CDR3 has 15 residues. V lost 5 bases and J lost 5, with 17 bases in between. Germline V gene lookup returns CDR1 SGHTS and CDR2 YDEGEE. CDR3 protein: CASSYGTTTDQPQHF. The CDR3 nucleotides are TGTGCCAGCAGTTATGGGACTACAACGGATCAGCCCCAGCATTTT.

The chain has TRBV19 and TRBJ2-1; 13 bases are a match to TRBD2. The CDR3 contains 18 residues. The germline CDR1 and CDR2 sequences are LNHDA and SQIVND (reference sequence). With V trimmed by 4 bases and J by 4 bases, 10 bases remained unmatched. The CDR3 reads CASSKHPGLAGNYNEQFF. Written as DNA, the CDR3 is TGTGCCAGTAGTAAACACCCGGGACTAGCGGGGAATTACAATGAGCAGTTCTTC.

This clone was counted once. V is TRBV2 and J is TRBJ2-3; weak D call: TRBD2 (6 bases). CDR3 size: 14 residues. Trimming cost V 6 bases and J 2 bases, with 12 bases left between them. CDR1 and CDR2 (germline): SNHLY, FYNNEI. CDR3 bases: TGTGCCAGCAGGATGGGGGAGGTCACAGATACGCAGTATTTT. Translated: CASRMGEVTDTQYF.

This clone was recorded once. The chain has TRBV3-1 (or the pseudogene TRBV3-2) and TRBJ1-2; D gene ambiguous. The CDR3 is 15 amino acids. Germline-derived CDR1 and CDR2 are LGHDT and YNNKEL (reference sequence). Between the trimmed V and J ends, which lost 1 base and 0 bases, there was a span of 9 bases. The CDR3 spells CASSQGYGANYGYTF. The CDR3 DNA reads TGTGCCAGCAGCCAAGGATACGGAGCTAACTATGGCTACACCTTC.

V gene TRBV4-1 combines with J gene TRBJ2-5, with 7 bases aligning to TRBD1. This CDR3 has 17 amino acids. V gave up 0 bases and J gave up 1 base; unmatched junction bases: 8. CDR1 MGHRA and CDR2 YSYEKL come from the germline V gene. The CDR3 bases are TGCGCCAGCAGCCAAGATCCCCCGGGACAGACCCAAGAGACCCAGTACTTC. Translation gives CASSQDPPGQTQETQYF.

The chain links TRBV12-5 to TRBJ2-1, with TRBD1 identical over 8 bases. The V gene's germline CDR1 is LGHNT and CDR2 FRNRAP. The length of the CDR3 is 16 residues. Trimming at V came to 1 base and at J to 2 bases, leaving 4 bases not matched to a gene. CDR3 nucleotide sequence: TGTGCTAGTGGTTTGGCTAGGACAGGGCCCTACAATGAGCAGTTCTTC. Its protein is CASGLARTGPYNEQFF.

The chain employs TRBV2 and TRBJ2-3; 13 nucleotides align to TRBD2. The CDR3 extends over 20 amino acids. CDR1 is SNHLY and CDR2 is FYNNEI in the germline V gene. Germline trimming cut 10 bases from V and 0 bases from J; bases unmatched to any gene: 19. As DNA, the CDR3 is TGTGCCACCGGGACTAGCGGGACCGAGAACACAACTCCTAGCACAGATACGCAGTATTTT. Amino acid sequence: CATGTSGTENTTPSTDTQYF.

V gene TRBV7-8 combines with J gene TRBJ1-4; 10 bases fit TRBD1. The J segment lost 8 bases and the V segment lost 3 bases, leaving 9 bases of the junction unmatched. The CDR3 loop spans 16 amino acids. Germline CDR1 reads SGHVS; CDR2 reads FQNEAQ. The CDR3, as DNA: TGTGCCAGCAGCTTTGGCACGGGACAGGGGACCGAAAAACTGTTTTTT. This encodes CASSFGTGQGTEKLFF.

The J gene is TRBJ2-3, the V gene TRBV19, with D possibly being TRBD1 (6 bases). Trimming stripped 6 bases from V and 12 bases from J, with 16 bases between. The CDR3 is made up of 12 amino acids. The germline CDR1 and CDR2 sequences are LNHDA and SQIVND (reference sequence). CDR3 protein: CASSPRDTPQYF. CDR3 DNA: TGTGCCAGTAGCCCCCGGGACACCCCACAGTATTTT.

This clone was seen just once. This chain joins TRBV11-1 and TRBJ2-4, with TRBD2 matching over 8 bases. V shed 8 bases and J 2 bases; nucleotides not matched to a gene: 2. Per the germline V gene, CDR1 is SGHAT and CDR2 is FQDESV (reference sequence). The CDR3 totals 13 residues. The CDR3 protein is CASRGGTKNIQYF. CDR3 sequence (DNA): TGTGCCAGCCGGGGGGGGACCAAAAACATTCAGTACTTC.